Included here is one T cell receptor (beta chain) sequence, with context. The CDR3 extends over 16 amino acids. Germline V gene sequence: CDR1 ENHRY, CDR2 SYGVKD. Trimming cost V 0 bases and J 5 bases; bases outside gene matches: 4. The sample originates from a study of blood T cell repertoires in COVID-19. The wider study: Sites in the United States, Italy and Spain provided acute and convalescent COVID-19 samples.

Produced via immunoSEQ multiplex PCR; TCRdb's table is partial and in-frame only. Of 300,000 to 450,000 clones in the sample, approximately 90% were seen once. The chain couples TRBV10-3 to TRBJ2-5; 12 bases align to TRBD2. The clonotype was recovered from a woman between 18 and 29 years old who had recovered from COVID-19. Input material: PBMCs or T cells enriched from blood (not recorded which). This chain's CDR3 is CAISESRTSGAETQYF. The CDR3 DNA sequence: TGTGCCATCAGTGAGTCCCGGACTAGCGGGGCCGAGACCCAGTACTTC.